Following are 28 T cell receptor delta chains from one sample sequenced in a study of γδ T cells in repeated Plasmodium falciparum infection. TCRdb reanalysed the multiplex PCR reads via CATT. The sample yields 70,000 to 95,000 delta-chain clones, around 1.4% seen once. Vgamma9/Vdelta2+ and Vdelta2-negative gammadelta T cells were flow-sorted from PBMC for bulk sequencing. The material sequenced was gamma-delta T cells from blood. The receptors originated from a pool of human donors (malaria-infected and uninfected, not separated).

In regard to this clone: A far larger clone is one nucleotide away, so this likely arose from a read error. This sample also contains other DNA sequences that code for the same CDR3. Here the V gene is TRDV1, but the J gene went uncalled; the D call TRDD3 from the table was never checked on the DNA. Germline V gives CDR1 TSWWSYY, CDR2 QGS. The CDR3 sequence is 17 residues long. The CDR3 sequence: CALGPPWGLDHTDKLIF. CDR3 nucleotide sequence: TGTGCTCTTGGCCCCCCCTGGGGACTGGACCACACCGATAAGCTCATCTTT.

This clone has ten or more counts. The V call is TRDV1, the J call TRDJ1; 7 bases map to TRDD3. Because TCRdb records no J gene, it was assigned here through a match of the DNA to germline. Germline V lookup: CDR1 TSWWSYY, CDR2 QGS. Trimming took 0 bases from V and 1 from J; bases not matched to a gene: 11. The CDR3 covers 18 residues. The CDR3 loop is CALGELPVVGDPTDKLIF. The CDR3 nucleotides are TGTGCTCTTGGGGAACTACCGGTAGTGGGGGACCCCACCGATAAACTCATCTTT.

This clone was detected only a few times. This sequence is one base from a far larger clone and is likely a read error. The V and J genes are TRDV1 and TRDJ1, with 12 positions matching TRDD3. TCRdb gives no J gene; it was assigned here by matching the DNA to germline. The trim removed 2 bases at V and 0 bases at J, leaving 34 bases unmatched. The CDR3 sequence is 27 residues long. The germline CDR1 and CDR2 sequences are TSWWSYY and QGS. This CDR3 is CALGEVFILGTWPKLLGDTPHTDKLIF. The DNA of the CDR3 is TGTGCTCTTGGGGAAGTTTTCATTTTAGGGACGTGGCCGAAGTTACTGGGGGATACCCCGCACACCGATAAACTCATCTTT.

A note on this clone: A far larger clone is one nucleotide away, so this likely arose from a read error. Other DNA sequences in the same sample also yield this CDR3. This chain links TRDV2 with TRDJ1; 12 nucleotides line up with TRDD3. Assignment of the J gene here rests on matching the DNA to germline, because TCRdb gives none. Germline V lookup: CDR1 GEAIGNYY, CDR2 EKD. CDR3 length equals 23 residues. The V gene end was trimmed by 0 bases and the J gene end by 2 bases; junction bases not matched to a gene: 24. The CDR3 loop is CACDTVPTGGNLGDTRGTDKLIF. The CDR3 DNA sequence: TGTGCCTGTGACACCGTACCCACGGGAGGTAATCTGGGGGATACGAGGGGTACCGATAAACTCATCTTT.

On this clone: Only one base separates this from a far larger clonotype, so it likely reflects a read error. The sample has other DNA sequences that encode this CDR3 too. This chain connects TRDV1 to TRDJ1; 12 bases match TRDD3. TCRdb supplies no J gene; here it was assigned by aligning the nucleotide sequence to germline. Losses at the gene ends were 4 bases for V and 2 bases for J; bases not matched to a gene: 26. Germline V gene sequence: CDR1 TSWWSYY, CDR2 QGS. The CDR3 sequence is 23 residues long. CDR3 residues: CALGARPLPNSLGDTGYTDKLIF. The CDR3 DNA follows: TGTGCTCTTGGGGCTCGGCCTCTTCCTAACAGTCTGGGGGATACGGGTTATACCGATAAACTCATCTTT.

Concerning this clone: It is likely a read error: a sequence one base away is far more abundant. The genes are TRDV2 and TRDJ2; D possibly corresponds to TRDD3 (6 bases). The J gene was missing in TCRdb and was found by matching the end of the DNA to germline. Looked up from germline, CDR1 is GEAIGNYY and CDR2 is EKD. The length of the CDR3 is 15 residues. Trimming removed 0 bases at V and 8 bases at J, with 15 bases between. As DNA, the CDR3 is TGTGCCTGTGACACCGTCGGGGGAAGGCGCGCACAACTCTTCTTT. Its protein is CACDTVGGRRAQLFF.

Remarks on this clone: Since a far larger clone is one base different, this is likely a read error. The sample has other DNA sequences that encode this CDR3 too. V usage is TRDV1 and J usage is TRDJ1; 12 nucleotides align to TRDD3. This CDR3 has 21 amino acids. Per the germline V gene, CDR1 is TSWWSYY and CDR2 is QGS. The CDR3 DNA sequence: TGTGCTCTCGGGGAAAGGGTTACGTACTGGGGGATACCGGTGTACACCGATAAACTCATCTTT. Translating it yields CALGERVTYWGIPVYTDKLIF.

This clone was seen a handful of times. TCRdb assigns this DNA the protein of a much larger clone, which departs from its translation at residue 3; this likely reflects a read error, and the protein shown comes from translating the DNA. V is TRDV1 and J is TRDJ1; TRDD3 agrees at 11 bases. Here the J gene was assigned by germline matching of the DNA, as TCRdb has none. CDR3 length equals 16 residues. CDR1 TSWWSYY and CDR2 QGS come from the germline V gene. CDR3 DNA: TGTGCTCCTGGGGAACTATTTCAGTGTCTGGGGGATACACTCATCTTT. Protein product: CAPGELFQCLGDTLIF.

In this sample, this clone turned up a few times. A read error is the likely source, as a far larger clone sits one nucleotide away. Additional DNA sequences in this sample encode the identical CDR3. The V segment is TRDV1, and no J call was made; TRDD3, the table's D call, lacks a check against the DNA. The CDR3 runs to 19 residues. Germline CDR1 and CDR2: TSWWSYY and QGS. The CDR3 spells CALGELRPARPLYTDKLIF. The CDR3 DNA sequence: TGTGCTCTTGGGGAACTAAGACCAGCCCGACCCTTGTACACCGATAAGCTCATCTTT.

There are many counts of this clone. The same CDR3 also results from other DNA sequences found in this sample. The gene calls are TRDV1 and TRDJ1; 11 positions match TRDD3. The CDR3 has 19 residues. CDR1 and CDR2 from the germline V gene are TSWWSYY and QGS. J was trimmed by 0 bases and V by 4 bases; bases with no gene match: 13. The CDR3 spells CALGVLDWGISRYTDKLIF. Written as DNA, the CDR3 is TGTGCTCTTGGGGTACTTGACTGGGGGATATCTCGGTACACCGATAAACTCATCTTT.

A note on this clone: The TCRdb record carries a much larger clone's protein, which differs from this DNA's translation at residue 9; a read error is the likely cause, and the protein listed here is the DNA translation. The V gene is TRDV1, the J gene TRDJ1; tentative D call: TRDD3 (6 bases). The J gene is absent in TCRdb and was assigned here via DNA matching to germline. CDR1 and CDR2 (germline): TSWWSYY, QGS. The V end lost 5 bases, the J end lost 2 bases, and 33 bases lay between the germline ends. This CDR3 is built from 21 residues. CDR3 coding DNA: TGTGCTCTTGGGCCACCCTGGGGACAATGGGGGGGCGCGGGGGAAACCGATAAACTCATCTTT. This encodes CALGPPWGQWGGAGETDKLIF.

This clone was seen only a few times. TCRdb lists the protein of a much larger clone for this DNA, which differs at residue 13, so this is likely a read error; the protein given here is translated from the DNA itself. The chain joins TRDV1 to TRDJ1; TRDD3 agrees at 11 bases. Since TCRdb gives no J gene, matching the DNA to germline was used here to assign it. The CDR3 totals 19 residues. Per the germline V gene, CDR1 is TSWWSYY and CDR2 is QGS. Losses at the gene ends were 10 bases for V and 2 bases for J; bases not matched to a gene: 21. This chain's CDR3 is CAPPLYWGIGRGPTDKLIF. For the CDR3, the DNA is TGTGCTCCCCCGCTGTACTGGGGGATAGGGCGAGGTCCTACCGATAAACTCATCTTT.

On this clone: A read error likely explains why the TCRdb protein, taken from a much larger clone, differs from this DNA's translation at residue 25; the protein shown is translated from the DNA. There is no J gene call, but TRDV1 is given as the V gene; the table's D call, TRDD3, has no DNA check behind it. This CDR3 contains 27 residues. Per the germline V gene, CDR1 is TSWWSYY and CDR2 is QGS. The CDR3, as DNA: TGTGCTCTTGGGGAACAAATCCTATTCTACTTGGGGCGTTTATTCAGTGATAGGGGGGGTCCCCTCGATAAACCCATCTTT. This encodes CALGEQILFYLGRLFSDRGGPLDKPIF.

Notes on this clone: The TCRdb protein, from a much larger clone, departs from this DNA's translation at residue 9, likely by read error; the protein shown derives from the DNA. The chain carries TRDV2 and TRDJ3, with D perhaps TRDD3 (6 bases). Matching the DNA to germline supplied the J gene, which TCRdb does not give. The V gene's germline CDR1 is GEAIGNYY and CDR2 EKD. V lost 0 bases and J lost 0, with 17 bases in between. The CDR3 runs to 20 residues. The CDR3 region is CACDTVRTEGYSWDTRQMFF. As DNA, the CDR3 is TGTGCCTGTGACACCGTGAGGACTGAGGGATACTCCTGGGACACCCGACAGATGTTTTTC.

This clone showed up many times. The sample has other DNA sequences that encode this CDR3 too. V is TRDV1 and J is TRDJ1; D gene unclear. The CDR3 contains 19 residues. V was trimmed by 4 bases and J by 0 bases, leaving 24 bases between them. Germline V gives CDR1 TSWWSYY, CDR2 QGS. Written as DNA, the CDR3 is TGTGCTCTTGGGGGGCTGTTTTACGGTTCGTCGTCGTACACCGATAAACTCATCTTT. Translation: CALGGLFYGSSSYTDKLIF.

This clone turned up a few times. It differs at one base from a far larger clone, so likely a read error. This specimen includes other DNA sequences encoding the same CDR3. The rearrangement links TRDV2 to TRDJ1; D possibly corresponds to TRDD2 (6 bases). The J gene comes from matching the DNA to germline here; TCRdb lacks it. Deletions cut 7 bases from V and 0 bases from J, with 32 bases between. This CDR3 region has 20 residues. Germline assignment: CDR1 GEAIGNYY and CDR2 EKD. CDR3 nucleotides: TGTGCCTGCAAGCTCTACACTCCTTCCCGAGGACTTATTTACACCGATAAACTCATCTTT. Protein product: CACKLYTPSRGLIYTDKLIF.

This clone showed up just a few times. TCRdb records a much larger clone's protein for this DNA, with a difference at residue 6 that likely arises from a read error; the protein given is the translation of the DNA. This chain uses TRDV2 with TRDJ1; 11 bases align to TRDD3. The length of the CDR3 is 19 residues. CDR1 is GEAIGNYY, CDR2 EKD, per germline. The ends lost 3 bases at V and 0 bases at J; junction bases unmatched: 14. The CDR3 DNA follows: TGTGCCTGTGACCCTATACTTCTGGGGGATACCCCGTACACCGATAAACTCATCTTT. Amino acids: CACDPILLGDTPYTDKLIF.

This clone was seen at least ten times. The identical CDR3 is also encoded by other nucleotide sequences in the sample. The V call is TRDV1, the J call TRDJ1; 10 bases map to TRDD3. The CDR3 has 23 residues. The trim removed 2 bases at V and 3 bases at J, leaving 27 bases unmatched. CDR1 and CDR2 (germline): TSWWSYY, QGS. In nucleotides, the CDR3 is TGTGCTCTTGGGGAAGGGAGCCTCCTGGGGGATAGAGCGAGGCAGCCGAGTTCCGATAAACTCATCTTT. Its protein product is CALGEGSLLGDRARQPSSDKLIF.

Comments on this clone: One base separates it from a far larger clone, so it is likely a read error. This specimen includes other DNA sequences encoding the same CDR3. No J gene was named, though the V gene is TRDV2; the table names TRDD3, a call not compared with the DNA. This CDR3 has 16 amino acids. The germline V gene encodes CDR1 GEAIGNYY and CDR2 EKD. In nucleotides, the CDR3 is TGTGCCTGTGACACCGTGGGGGATACCCCCACCGATAAGCTCATCTTT. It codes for CACDTVGDTPTDKLIF.

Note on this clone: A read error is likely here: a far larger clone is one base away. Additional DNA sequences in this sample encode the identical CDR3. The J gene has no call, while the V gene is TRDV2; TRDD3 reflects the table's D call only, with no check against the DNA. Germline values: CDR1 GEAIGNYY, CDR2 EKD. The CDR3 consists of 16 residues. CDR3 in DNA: TGTGCCTGTGACACCGGGACTGGGGGATACGCGGAAAAGCTCATCTTT. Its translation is CACDTGTGGYAEKLIF.

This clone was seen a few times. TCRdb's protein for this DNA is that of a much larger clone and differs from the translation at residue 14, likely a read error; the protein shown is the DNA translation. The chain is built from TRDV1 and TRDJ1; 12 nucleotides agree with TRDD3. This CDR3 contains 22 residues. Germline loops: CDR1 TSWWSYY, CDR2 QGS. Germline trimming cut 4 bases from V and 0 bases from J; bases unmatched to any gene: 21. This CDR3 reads CALGGRAPPNWGIPFNTDKLIF. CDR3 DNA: TGTGCTCTTGGGGGAAGAGCACCCCCTAACTGGGGGATACCCTTCAACACCGATAAACTCATCTTT.

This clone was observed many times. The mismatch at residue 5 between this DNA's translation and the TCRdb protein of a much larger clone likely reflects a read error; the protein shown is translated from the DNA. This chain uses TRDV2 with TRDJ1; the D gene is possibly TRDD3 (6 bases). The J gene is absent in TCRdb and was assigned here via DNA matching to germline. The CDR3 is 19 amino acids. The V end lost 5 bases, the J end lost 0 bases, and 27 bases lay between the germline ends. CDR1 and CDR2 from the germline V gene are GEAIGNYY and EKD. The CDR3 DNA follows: TGTGCCTGTGGCGAGATCGCTTTTGGGGGGCCCAAGTACACCGATAAACTCATCTTT. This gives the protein CACGEIAFGGPKYTDKLIF.

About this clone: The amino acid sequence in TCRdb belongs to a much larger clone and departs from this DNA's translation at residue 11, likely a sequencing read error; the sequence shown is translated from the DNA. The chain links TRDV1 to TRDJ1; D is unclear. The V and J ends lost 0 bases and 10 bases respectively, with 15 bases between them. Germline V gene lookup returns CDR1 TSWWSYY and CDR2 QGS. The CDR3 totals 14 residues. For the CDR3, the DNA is TGTGCTCTTGGGGAACTTCCGAAGAGAGACAGACTCATCTTT. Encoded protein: CALGELPKRDRLIF.

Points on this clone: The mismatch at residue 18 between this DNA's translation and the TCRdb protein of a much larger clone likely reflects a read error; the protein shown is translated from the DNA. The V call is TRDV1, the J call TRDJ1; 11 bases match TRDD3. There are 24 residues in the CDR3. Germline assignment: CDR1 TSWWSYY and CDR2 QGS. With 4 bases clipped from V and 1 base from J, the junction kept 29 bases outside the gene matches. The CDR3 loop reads CALGVCSYATRNWGITGSTDKLIF. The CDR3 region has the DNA TGTGCTCTTGGGGTTTGTTCCTACGCTACGAGAAACTGGGGGATAACAGGATCCACCGATAAACTCATCTTT.

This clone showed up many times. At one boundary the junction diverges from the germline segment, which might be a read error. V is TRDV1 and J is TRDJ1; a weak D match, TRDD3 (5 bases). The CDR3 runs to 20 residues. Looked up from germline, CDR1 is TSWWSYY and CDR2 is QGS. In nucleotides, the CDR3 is TGTGCTCTTAGGGAACTTGAGGCCGTTGCAGGGGGTCTATACACCGATAAACTCATCTTT. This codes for CALRELEAVAGGLYTDKLIF.

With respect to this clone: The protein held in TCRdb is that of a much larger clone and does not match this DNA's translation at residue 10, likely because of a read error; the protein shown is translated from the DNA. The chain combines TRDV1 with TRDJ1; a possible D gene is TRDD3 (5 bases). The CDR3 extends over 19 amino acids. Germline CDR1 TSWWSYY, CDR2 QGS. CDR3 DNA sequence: TGTGCTCTTGGGGAAAGGAGTAGACCTGCTGGGATGTACACCAATAAACTCATCTTT. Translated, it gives CALGERSRPAGMYTNKLIF.

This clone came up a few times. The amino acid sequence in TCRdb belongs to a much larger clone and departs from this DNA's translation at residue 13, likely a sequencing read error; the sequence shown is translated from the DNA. CDR3 protein: CALGEHCCRPSYPYGGYTDKLIF. CDR3 DNA: TGTGCTCTTGGGGAACATTGTTGTAGGCCTTCCTACCCCTACGGGGGATACACCGATAAACTCATCTTT. The chain has TRDV1 and TRDJ1; 9 nucleotides line up with TRDD2. No J segment appears in TCRdb, so it was assigned here by matching the sequence to germline. After removal of 1 base from V and 0 bases from J, the junction contained 24 bases not matched to a gene. CDR3 length: 23 amino acids. Germline CDR1 TSWWSYY, CDR2 QGS.

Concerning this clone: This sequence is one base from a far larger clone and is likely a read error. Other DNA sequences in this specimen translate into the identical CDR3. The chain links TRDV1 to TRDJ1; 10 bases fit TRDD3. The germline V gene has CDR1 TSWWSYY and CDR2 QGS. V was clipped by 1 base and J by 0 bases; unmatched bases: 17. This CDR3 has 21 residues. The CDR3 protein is CALGERPRYWGMVRYTDKLIF. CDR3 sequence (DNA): TGTGCTCTTGGGGAACGTCCGAGGTACTGGGGGATGGTTCGGTACACCGATAAACTCATCTTT.